A selection of T cell receptor beta chains follows, all from one sample in a study of blood T cell repertoires in COVID-19. Some clones are missing from TCRdb's copy, which holds only in-frame ones; the method was immunoSEQ multiplex PCR. The sample has under 300,000 clones; 85% to 90% are singletons. The sequenced sample was peripheral blood. These receptors came from a man in his 60s with acute or convalescent COVID-19. Both conserved end residues are part of each CDR3.

j_call,v_call,cdr3_aa
TRBJ1-6,TRBV27,CASSFREENSPLHF
TRBJ2-2,TRBV24-1,CATDTGDYGGELFF
TRBJ1-6,TRBV27,CASSFEQRGNNSPLHF
TRBJ1-1,TRBV6-5,CASSQGQGDTEAFF
TRBJ1-2,TRBV7-8,CASSPRQGEHGYTF
TRBJ2-2,TRBV27,CASSLFGQGGTGELFF
TRBJ2-4,TRBV2,CASSTAGGSLAKNIQYF
TRBJ1-5,TRBV28,CASSTSGQAYNQPQHF
TRBJ2-1,TRBV15,CATSRDPGQGSEQFF
TRBJ2-7,TRBV19,CASSIGTVPYEQYF
TRBJ2-7,TRBV7-2,CASSLVAQGGEQYF
TRBJ2-3,TRBV7-9,CASSLGSPGASTDTQYF
TRBJ2-5,TRBV19,CASSSAPGSPETQYF
TRBJ2-5,TRBV11-3,CASSQASGGTETQYF
TRBJ1-4,TRBV9,CASSVDRVDEKLFF
TRBJ2-7,TRBV21-1,CASSRVGGRAYEQYF
TRBJ1-2,TRBV24-1,CATSDPGQVYGYTF
TRBJ1-2,TRBV28,CASSVSDYGYTF
TRBJ2-1,TRBV11-2,CASSLGGGLANNEQFF
TRBJ2-1,TRBV28,CASTTDSRSYNEQFF
TRBJ2-2,TRBV11-2,CASSIRLAANTGELFF
TRBJ1-1,TRBV10-3,CAISESTGGRTEAFF
TRBJ2-7,TRBV6-7,CASTLTGGRKFGVLGQYF
TRBJ2-2,TRBV5-4,CASSMGLSGGNTGELFF
TRBJ1-2,TRBV30,CAWSVTGAMEMPENYGYTF
TRBJ1-4,TRBV25-1,CASSESPPQGGKLFF
TRBJ2-7,TRBV7-9,CASSQRSEQYF
TRBJ2-1,TRBV28,CASSMGLGKYNEQFF
TRBJ2-7,TRBV27,CASTTSGDRGTEQYF
TRBJ1-2,TRBV28,CASSSLTLTGDYGYTF
TRBJ2-2,TRBV5-1,CASSLVGTANTGELFF
TRBJ2-1,TRBV7-3,CASSSGLAAGNEQFF
TRBJ1-5,TRBV30,CAWSASGGYQPQHF
TRBJ1-2,TRBV28,CASRPDSLRGYTF
TRBJ2-5,TRBV5-1,CASSAGLAGETQYF
TRBJ2-2,TRBV19,CASRTVTSGELFF
TRBJ2-3,TRBV27,CASSLPTNFGGTDTQYF
TRBJ2-7,TRBV6-2/TRBV6-3,CASSLLSSYEQYF
TRBJ2-7,TRBV4-1,CASSPLKGNYEQYF
TRBJ2-3,TRBV7-2,CASSFKLAEKGDTQYF
TRBJ2-7,TRBV3-1/TRBV3-2,CASSQDNDFPYEQYF
TRBJ2-7,TRBV9,CASSDGEVPDRGPYEQYF
TRBJ2-1,TRBV5-1,CASSLATSGNEQFF
TRBJ2-3,TRBV6-5,CANSGGSTDTQYF
TRBJ2-7,TRBV19,CASSISGYEQYF
TRBJ1-4,TRBV29-1,CSVADRADEKLFF
TRBJ2-2,TRBV30,CAWSTGTSGSKGELFF
TRBJ2-7,TRBV7-6,CASSQGTSGTEYF
TRBJ2-7,TRBV14,CASSGLAGVSYEQYF
TRBJ2-1,TRBV11-2,CASSLQDREGRNEQFF
TRBJ2-2,TRBV24-1,CATSDPGRNTGELFF
TRBJ2-1,TRBV9,CASSVVGSGYNEQFF
TRBJ2-1,TRBV12-5,CASGLGLAGLNEQFF
TRBJ1-5,TRBV5-1,CASSLAGNQPQHF
TRBJ2-7,TRBV19,CASSLGLAGFPTYEQYF
TRBJ2-1,TRBV5-1,CASSPSGSSYNEQFF
TRBJ1-2,TRBV6-5,CASTYDRNNYGYTF
TRBJ1-4,TRBV30,CAWAPTGAPNEKLFF
TRBJ2-1,TRBV18,CASSPDLAGGTYNEQFF
TRBJ1-6,TRBV28,CASSQTRVDRGNSPLHF